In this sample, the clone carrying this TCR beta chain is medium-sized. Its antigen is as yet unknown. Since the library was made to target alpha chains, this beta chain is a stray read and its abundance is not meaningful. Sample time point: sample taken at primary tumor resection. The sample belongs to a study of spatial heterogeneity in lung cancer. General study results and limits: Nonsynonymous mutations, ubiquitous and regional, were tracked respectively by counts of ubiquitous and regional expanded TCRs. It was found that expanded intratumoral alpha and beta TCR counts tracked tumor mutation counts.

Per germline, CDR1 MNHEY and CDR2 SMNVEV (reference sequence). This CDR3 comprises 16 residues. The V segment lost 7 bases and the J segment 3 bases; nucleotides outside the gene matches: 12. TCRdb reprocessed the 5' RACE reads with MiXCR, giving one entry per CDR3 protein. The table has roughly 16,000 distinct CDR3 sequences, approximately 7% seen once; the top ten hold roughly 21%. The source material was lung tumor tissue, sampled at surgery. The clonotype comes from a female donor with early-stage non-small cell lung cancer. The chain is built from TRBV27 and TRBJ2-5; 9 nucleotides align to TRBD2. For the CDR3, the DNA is TGTGCCAGCAACCCCTCCGGGCTAGCGGGGAAAGAGACCCAGTACTTC. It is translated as CASNPSGLAGKETQYF.